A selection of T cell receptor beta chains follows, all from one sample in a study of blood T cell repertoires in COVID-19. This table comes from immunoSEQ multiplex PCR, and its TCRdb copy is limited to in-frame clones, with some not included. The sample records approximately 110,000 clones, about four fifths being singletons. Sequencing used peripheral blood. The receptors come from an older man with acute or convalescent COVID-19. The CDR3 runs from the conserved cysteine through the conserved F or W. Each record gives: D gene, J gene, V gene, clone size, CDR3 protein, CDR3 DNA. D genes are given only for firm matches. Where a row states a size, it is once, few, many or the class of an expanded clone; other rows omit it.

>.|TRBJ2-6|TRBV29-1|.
CSVFQGPGANVLTF
TGCAGCGTTTTTCAGGGCCCTGGGGCCAACGTCCTGACTTTC
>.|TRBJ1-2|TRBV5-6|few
CASSSIYTGNYGYTF
TGTGCCAGCAGCTCCATCTACACAGGGAACTATGGCTACACCTTC
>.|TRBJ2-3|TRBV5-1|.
CASRQSGQVTDTQYF
TGCGCCAGCAGACAAAGCGGGCAAGTCACAGATACGCAGTATTTT
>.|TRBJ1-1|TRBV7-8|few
CASSSPKGTFEAFF
TGTGCCAGCAGCTCCCCAAAGGGGACATTTGAAGCTTTCTTT
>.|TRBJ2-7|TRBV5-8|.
CASSLGGYEQYF
TGTGCCAGCAGCTTGGGCGGCTACGAGCAGTACTTC
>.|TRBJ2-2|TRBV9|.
CASSVASGLNTGELFF
TGTGCCAGCAGCGTAGCCTCAGGGTTGAACACCGGGGAGCTGTTTTTT
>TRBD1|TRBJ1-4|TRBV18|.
CASSLGTAATNEKLFF
TGTGCCAGCTCACTTGGGACAGCAGCAACTAATGAAAAACTGTTTTTT
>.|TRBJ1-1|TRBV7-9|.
CASSLQVNTEAFF
TGTGCCAGCAGCTTACAGGTCAACACTGAAGCTTTCTTT
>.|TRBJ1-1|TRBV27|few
CASTHPDRRNEAFF
TGTGCCAGCACCCACCCTGACAGGCGCAATGAAGCTTTCTTT
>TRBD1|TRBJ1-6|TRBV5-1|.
CASRKDRGDSPLHF
TGCGCCAGCAGAAAGGACAGGGGAGATTCACCCCTCCACTTT
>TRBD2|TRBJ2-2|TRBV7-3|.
CASSLARTSGRDLFF
TGTGCCAGCAGCTTAGCCCGGACTAGCGGGAGGGACCTGTTTTTT
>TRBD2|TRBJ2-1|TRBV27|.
CASSLRGSGVTKGYNEQFF
TGTGCCAGCAGTTTAAGGGGTAGCGGGGTCACAAAGGGCTACAATGAGCAGTTCTTC
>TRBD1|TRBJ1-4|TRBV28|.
CASGRQGATNEKLFF
TGTGCCAGCGGCAGACAGGGGGCGACTAATGAAAAACTGTTTTTT
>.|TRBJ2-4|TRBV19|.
CASSAEKLGKNIQYF
TGTGCCAGTAGTGCGGAAAAACTCGGCAAAAACATTCAGTACTTC
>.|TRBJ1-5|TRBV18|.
CASSPTGTRSNQPQHF
TGTGCCAGCTCTCCTACCGGGACTAGGAGCAATCAGCCCCAGCATTTT